Listed here are 23 T cell receptor beta chains from one sample, sequenced in a study of response to subunit inactivated influenza vaccine. TCRdb recomputed calls from the RT-PCR reads with MiXCR, one row per CDR3 protein. The repertoire has hundreds of thousands of distinct CDR3 sequences, approximately 17% of them found once; the top ten carry approximately 11%. This specimen consisted of PBMCs from blood, obtained 5 to 6 days after vaccination. The receptors shown here come from a man aged 45-65 years who received an inactivated influenza vaccine.

In nucleotides, the CDR3 is TGCAGTGCTAGAGGGGTAGTCACGAACACTGAAGCTTTCTTT. Translating it yields CSARGVVTNTEAFF. The genes are TRBV20-1 and TRBJ1-1; D ambiguous. Germline assignment: CDR1 DFQATT and CDR2 SNEGSKA (reference sequence). V was clipped by 1 base and J by 1 base, with 10 bases between them. This CDR3 comprises 14 residues.

The chain combines TRBV5-4 with TRBJ2-1; 12 bases align to TRBD1. CDR1 is SGHNT, CDR2 YYREEE, per germline (reference sequence). V shed 4 bases and J 4 bases; nucleotides not matched to a gene: 6. The CDR3 spans 16 residues. The DNA for the CDR3 is TGTGCCAGCAGCGATGGGACAGGGGGCTTGTACAATGAGCAGTTCTTC. Protein sequence: CASSDGTGGLYNEQFF.

This clonotype was recorded a few times. The chain has TRBV6-1 and TRBJ1-5; D gene uncertain. Germline-derived CDR1 and CDR2 are MNHNS and SASEGT. The CDR3 covers 15 residues. Trimming cost V 6 bases and J 0 bases, with 12 bases left between them. The CDR3 region has the DNA TGTGCCAGCAGAACCGGGCTGTCTAGCAATCAGCCCCAGCATTTT. Protein product: CASRTGLSSNQPQHF.

This clonotype was found a few times. This sequence joins TRBV12-3 or TRBV12-4 and TRBJ2-3; TRBD1 is a possible D gene (6 bases). This CDR3 comprises 17 residues. Trimming removed 6 bases from V and 2 bases from J, with 21 bases in between. CDR3 DNA: TGTGCCAGCAGAGGAACTCATTCACAGGGTGTCACAGATACGCAGTATTTT. Translation: CASRGTHSQGVTDTQYF.

The table lists this clonotype with a few counts. The chain uses TRBV5-1 and TRBJ1-5; D is perhaps TRBD1 (5 bases). The V gene's germline CDR1 is SGHRS and CDR2 YFSETQ. CDR3 size: 17 residues. V was cut by 4 bases and J by 0 bases, with 17 bases left in between. The CDR3 bases are TGCGCCAGCAGCCCCCGGGACGGACCATATAGCAATCAGCCCCAGCATTTT. Its protein is CASSPRDGPYSNQPQHF.

V and J are TRBV27 and TRBJ2-4; D is undetermined. Trimming stripped 5 bases from V and 4 bases from J, with 12 bases between. Per the germline V gene, CDR1 is MNHEY and CDR2 is SMNVEV (reference sequence). The CDR3 length is 14 residues. Here the CDR3 reads CASSSPLGKNIQYF. CDR3 in DNA: TGTGCCAGCAGTAGCCCTCTCGGGAAAAACATTCAGTACTTC.

The chain uses TRBV4-3 and TRBJ2-2; 12 bases align to TRBD2. This CDR3 spans 18 amino acids. V shed 0 bases and J 2 bases; nucleotides not matched to a gene: 4. The germline gives CDR1 LGHNA, CDR2 YSLEER. For the CDR3, the DNA is TGCGCCAGCAGCCAAGATATACTAGCGGGGGGTAACACCGGGGAGCTGTTTTTT. Translated: CASSQDILAGGNTGELFF.

The table lists this clonotype with a few counts. The V gene is TRBV20-1, the J gene TRBJ1-6; 9 nucleotides match TRBD1. The V gene's germline CDR1 is DFQATT and CDR2 SNEGSKA (reference sequence). Trimming took 3 bases from V and 6 from J; bases not matched to a gene: 0. This CDR3 region has 13 residues. The CDR3 is CSARGQGNSPLHF. CDR3 coding DNA: TGCAGTGCTAGGGGACAGGGTAATTCACCCCTCCACTTT.

The V and J genes are TRBV28 and TRBJ2-7, with D possibly TRBD1 on 6 matching bases. V lost 7 bases, J lost 2 bases, and 12 bases lay in between. Germline V gene data show CDR1 as MDHEN and CDR2 as SYDVKM. The CDR3 has 13 residues. The CDR3 protein is CASIPGQTYEQYF. Here the CDR3 DNA reads TGTGCCAGCATACCAGGACAGACCTACGAGCAGTACTTC.

This chain joins TRBV29-1 and TRBJ2-5, with D maybe TRBD2 (5 bases). CDR1 and CDR2 (germline): SQVTM, ANQGSEA. V lost 4 bases to trimming and J lost 5 bases, with 8 bases between them. The CDR3 loop spans 11 amino acids. CDR3 in amino acids: CSVAPGETQYF. The CDR3 nucleotides read TGCAGCGTTGCCCCGGGGGAGACCCAGTACTTC.

This clonotype came up a few times. The chain recombines TRBV24-1 with TRBJ2-1; 7 bases align to TRBD1. J gave up 0 bases and V 7 bases, and 8 bases lay outside the gene matches. This CDR3 comprises 16 residues. Germline values: CDR1 KGHDR, CDR2 SFDVKD. Here the CDR3 reads CATSGDRGSSYNEQFF. DNA for the CDR3: TGTGCCACCAGCGGGGACAGAGGGAGCTCCTACAATGAGCAGTTCTTC.

The chain joins TRBV6-1 to TRBJ1-2; D unresolved. The germline V gene has CDR1 MNHNS and CDR2 SASEGT. Trimming cost V 6 bases and J 4 bases, with 18 bases left between them. The CDR3 totals 15 residues. CDR3 sequence (DNA): TGTGCCAGCAGGGGCGATCAGGCTACCGCCTATGGCTACACCTTC. Translation gives CASRGDQATAYGYTF.

In this sample, this clonotype turned up a few times. The rearrangement joins TRBV4-3 to TRBJ2-7, with D perhaps matching TRBD1 or TRBD2 (6 bases each). The CDR3 extends over 15 amino acids. Deletions cut 0 bases from V and 2 bases from J, with 11 bases between. The germline CDR1 and CDR2 sequences are LGHNA and YSLEER. The CDR3 DNA reads as TGCGCCAGCAGCCAAGATACAGGGAGGCCCTACGAGCAGTACTTC. As protein: CASSQDTGRPYEQYF.

The chain recombines TRBV4-2 with TRBJ1-2; D gene uncertain. Trimming cost V 5 bases and J 8 bases, with 21 bases left between them. Germline CDR1 is LGHNA and CDR2 is YNFKEQ. The CDR3 contains 15 residues. The DNA for the CDR3 is TGTGCCAGCAGCGTCCTAGCGAGAGAAGGCCTAGGCTACACCTTC. Its protein product is CASSVLAREGLGYTF.

J is TRBJ2-1 and V is TRBV5-1; unclear D gene. The CDR3 runs to 14 residues. V was cut by 0 bases and J by 5 bases, with 9 bases left in between. The germline CDR1 and CDR2 sequences are SGHRS and YFSETQ. The CDR3: CASSLAQNNNEQFF. The CDR3 DNA is TGCGCCAGCAGCTTGGCACAGAACAACAATGAGCAGTTCTTC. Supplemented by reference TRBV5-1 and TRBJ2-1, the full variable domain reads KAGVTQTPRYLIKTRGQQVTLSCSPISGHRSVSWYQQTPGQGLQFLFEYFSETQRNKGNFPGRFSGRQFSNSRSEMNVSTLELGDSALYLCASSLAQNNNEQFFGPGTRLTVL.

This chain connects TRBV6-2 or TRBV6-3 to TRBJ2-7; 13 positions match TRBD2. Germline CDR1 is MNHEY and CDR2 is SVGEGT. V lost 6 bases, J lost 3 bases, and 8 bases stayed unmatched. This CDR3 contains 16 residues. CDR3 loop: CASSPLAGGPGYEQYF. The CDR3 DNA follows: TGTGCCAGCAGCCCACTAGCGGGAGGGCCCGGCTACGAGCAGTACTTC.

The chain links TRBV27 to TRBJ2-3; TRBD2 aligns across 8 bases. This CDR3 has 14 amino acids. CDR1 is MNHEY and CDR2 is SMNVEV in the germline V gene (reference sequence). J was trimmed by 4 bases and V by 6 bases; bases with no gene match: 6. The CDR3 region has the DNA TGTGCCAGCAGAAAGCGGGAGCGGGCAGATACGCAGTATTTT. This gives the protein CASRKRERADTQYF.

The chain combines TRBV12-3 or TRBV12-4 with TRBJ2-3, with D perhaps TRBD1 (6 bases). Trimming shortened V by 8 bases and J by 2 bases, and 11 bases separated the two germline ends. The CDR3 covers 13 residues. The CDR3 is CASATGYTDTQYF. CDR3 nucleotides: TGTGCCAGCGCGACAGGATACACAGATACGCAGTATTTT.

This clonotype was seen once. The V call is TRBV9, the J call TRBJ2-7, with 10 bases fitting TRBD1. This CDR3 spans 13 amino acids. Germline V CDR1 and CDR2: SGDLS, YYNGEE. V gave up 3 bases and J gave up 7 bases; unmatched junction bases: 4. The CDR3 loop reads CASSGTGGGEQYF. CDR3 DNA: TGTGCCAGCAGCGGGACAGGGGGAGGTGAGCAGTACTTC.

Concerning this clonotype: This could be a read error, since a much larger clone is one nucleotide away. The V call is TRBV20-1, the J call TRBJ1-1; tentatively, D is TRBD1 (5 bases). Germline CDR1 is DFQATT and CDR2 is SNEGSKA (reference sequence). The CDR3 runs 14 residues. Trimming removed 2 bases from V and 1 base from J, with 11 bases in between. The CDR3 protein is CSARRGEENTEAFF. For the CDR3, the DNA is TGCAGTGCTAGAAGGGGAGAGGAGAACACTGAAGCTTTCTTT.

The V gene is TRBV7-2, the J gene TRBJ2-1, with a tentative D call TRBD2 (5 bases). The V and J ends lost 1 base and 6 bases respectively, with 10 bases between them. CDR1 and CDR2 (germline): SGHTA, FQGNSA. This CDR3 is built from 14 residues. The CDR3 protein is CASSLGRTRNEQFF. CDR3 bases: TGTGCCAGCAGCTTAGGCCGGACTCGCAATGAGCAGTTCTTC.

This chain links TRBV24-1 with TRBJ2-5; D uncertain. The V gene's germline CDR1 is KGHDR and CDR2 SFDVKD. The CDR3 consists of 10 residues. Trimming took off 8 bases at V and 3 bases at J, with 3 bases between the two ends. Written as DNA, the CDR3 is TGTGCCACCACCGAAGAGACCCAGTACTTC. Its translation: CATTEETQYF.

This sequence joins TRBV4-2 and TRBJ2-5; 8 nucleotides align to TRBD2. Trimming took 0 bases from V and 5 from J; bases not matched to a gene: 5. This CDR3 has 15 residues. Germline lookup yields CDR1 LGHNA and CDR2 YNFKEQ. The CDR3 loop reads CASSQEGPGGETQYF. CDR3 coding DNA: TGTGCCAGCAGCCAAGAAGGTCCGGGAGGGGAGACCCAGTACTTC.